These 6 T cell receptor beta chains were sequenced from one sample in a study of T-cell memory formation after mild COVID-19. TCRdb re-derived calls from the 5' RACE reads in MiXCR, one entry per CDR3 protein. This table has some 300,000 distinct CDR3 sequences, less than 25% appearing once. Sample: PBMCs or a T cell subset sorted from them (not recorded which). The receptors come from a man aged 18 to 30 who had mild COVID-19 (a few samples of this study predate the infection). Cell type and time point are not known.

V gene TRBV7-2 combines with J gene TRBJ1-5; maybe TRBD1 (5 bases). V was clipped by 4 bases and J by 0 bases, with 10 bases between them. CDR1 and CDR2 from the germline V gene are SGHTA and FQGNSA. The CDR3 runs to 15 residues. The CDR3 nucleotides read TGTGCCAGCAGCTCACCGGGGGATAGCAATCAGCCCCAGCATTTT. Amino acids: CASSSPGDSNQPQHF.

Many counts were recorded for this clonotype. The genes are TRBV7-2 and TRBJ1-4, with TRBD1 matching 10 bases. V lost 2 bases to trimming and J lost 2 bases; unmatched junction nucleotides: 8. There are 18 residues in the CDR3. Germline CDR1 SGHTA, CDR2 FQGNSA. Here the CDR3 DNA reads TGTGCCAGCAGCTTAAGGAGACAGGGGGCGCTTACTAATGAAAAACTGTTTTTT. Amino acids: CASSLRRQGALTNEKLFF.

There are a few counts of this clonotype. This rearrangement joins TRBV7-9 to TRBJ2-2, with D uncertain. The germline V gene encodes CDR1 SEHNR and CDR2 FQNEAQ (reference sequence). This CDR3 has 15 amino acids. Deletions cut 3 bases from V and 5 bases from J, with 13 bases between. CDR3 DNA sequence: TGTGCCAGCAGCTTTATTGGGCAAAGGACCGGGGAGCTGTTTTTT. Residues: CASSFIGQRTGELFF.

The chain combines TRBV12-3 or TRBV12-4 with TRBJ2-1, with TRBD1 matching 7 bases. The CDR3 spans 16 residues. With V trimmed by 5 bases and J by 1 base, 8 bases remained unmatched. The CDR3 DNA reads TGTGCCAGCAGTATCCCGGGGACAGCGTCCTACAATGAGCAGTTCTTC. Its protein product is CASSIPGTASYNEQFF.

The chain carries TRBV27 and TRBJ1-1; D is unresolved. CDR1 is MNHEY, CDR2 SMNVEV, per germline (reference sequence). There are 15 residues in the CDR3. V was pared by 3 bases and J by 1 base, with 12 bases between. In DNA form, the CDR3 reads TGTGCCAGCAGTTTGGGCAGCGCATCGAACACTGAAGCTTTCTTT. Translation: CASSLGSASNTEAFF.

The J gene is TRBJ1-1, the V gene TRBV6-5, with no clear D. CDR1 and CDR2 from the germline V gene are MNHEY and SVGAGI. This CDR3 has 14 amino acids. The V and J ends lost 5 bases and 5 bases respectively, with 15 bases between them. The CDR3 region has the DNA TGTGCCAGCAGTGTCCGAGGGCCGGGGACTGAAGCTTTCTTT. The encoded protein is CASSVRGPGTEAFF.